This entry lists 23 T cell receptor beta chains sequenced from one sample in a study of lung T cells in sarcoidosis with Löfgren's syndrome. TCRdb re-called the reads through MiXCR, storing one row per CDR3 protein. The sample has more than 50,000 distinct CDR3 sequences, about 20% seen once. Material for sequencing was CD4+ T cells from PBMCs. The receptors originated from a human donor with sarcoidosis (Löfgren's syndrome or another form), or a control subject (not recorded which).

This clonotype was observed at least ten times. This rearrangement joins TRBV28 to TRBJ2-1; D remains ambiguous. Per the germline V gene, CDR1 is MDHEN and CDR2 is SYDVKM. Trimming left V 6 bases short and J 9 bases short, with 9 bases between. The CDR3 sequence is 11 residues long. The CDR3 spells CASSLVGEQFF. In nucleotides, the CDR3 is TGTGCCAGCAGCCTGGTCGGTGAGCAGTTCTTC.

This clonotype was recorded many times. The chain uses TRBV14 and TRBJ1-1, with D perhaps matching TRBD1 (5 bases). Between the trimmed V and J ends, which lost 4 bases and 1 base, there was a span of 10 bases. CDR1 is SGHDN, CDR2 FVKESK, per germline. This CDR3 is built from 14 residues. The CDR3 DNA is TGTGCCAGCAGCCCTCGGACAAAGAACACTGAAGCTTTCTTT. Its translation is CASSPRTKNTEAFF. Full variable domain (remainder filled in from reference TRBV14 and TRBJ1-1): EAGVTQFPSHSVIEKGQTVTLRCDPISGHDNLYWYRRVMGKEIKFLLHFVKESKQDESGMPNNRFLAERTGGTYSTLKVQPAELEDSGVYFCASSPRTKNTEAFFGQGTRLTVV.

This clonotype was observed many times. The V gene is TRBV6-1, the J gene TRBJ1-5; TRBD1 matches at 8 bases. This CDR3 contains 14 residues. Germline-derived CDR1 and CDR2 are MNHNS and SASEGT. V was clipped by 5 bases and J by 4 bases; unmatched bases: 4. The CDR3 protein is CASSRDRTNQPQHF. The DNA of the CDR3 is TGTGCCAGCAGTCGGGACAGGACTAATCAGCCCCAGCATTTT.

This clonotype has at least ten counts. J is TRBJ1-4 and V is TRBV6-2 or TRBV6-3; D uncertain. Germline loops: CDR1 MNHEY, CDR2 SVGEGT. CDR3 length: 16 residues. Trimming pared 2 bases from V and 8 bases from J, leaving 18 bases between. The CDR3 coding sequence is TGTGCCAGCAGTTACCCCCGAACAGCGTCTGGAGAAAAACTGTTTTTT. Its protein product is CASSYPRTASGEKLFF.

CDR3 loop: CASSSLRGPYNEQFF. The DNA of the CDR3 is TGCGCCAGCAGCTCCTTGCGGGGGCCGTACAATGAGCAGTTCTTC. V and J are TRBV5-1 and TRBJ2-1, with a possible D match to TRBD2 (7 bases). The CDR3 extends over 15 amino acids. V was clipped by 3 bases and J by 4 bases, with 14 bases between them. In germline, CDR1 is SGHRS, CDR2 YFSETQ.

This clonotype has a count of ten or more. J is TRBJ2-7 and V is TRBV7-2; TRBD2 matches at 10 bases. Per germline, CDR1 SGHTA and CDR2 FQGNSA. CDR3 size: 15 residues. The V gene end was trimmed by 0 bases and the J gene end by 5 bases; junction bases not matched to a gene: 4. The DNA for the CDR3 is TGTGCCAGCAGCTTAGCCCTAGCGGGAGTAAACGAGCAGTACTTC. Translation: CASSLALAGVNEQYF.

A word on this clonotype: Likely a read error: the CDR3 ends without its conserved phenylalanine or tryptophan. No DNA is shown, since the ends of the CDR3 on it are uncertain; the CDR3 is the one TCRdb lists. The CDR3 loop is CASSFPGQRIRNY. The chain couples TRBV6-5 to TRBJ2-7; the table's D call, TRBD1, has no DNA check behind it. The germline CDR1 and CDR2 sequences are MNHEY and SVGAGI. The CDR3 spans 13 amino acids, including both terminal residues.

The chain uses TRBV18 and TRBJ2-4; D remains ambiguous. CDR3 length: 15 residues. V was trimmed by 2 bases and J by 1 base, leaving 9 bases between them. Germline V gives CDR1 KGHSH, CDR2 LQKENI. DNA of the CDR3: TGTGCCAGCTCACCATTCCCTGGGGCCAAAAACATTCAGTACTTC. The encoded protein is CASSPFPGAKNIQYF. Complete variable domain (other parts from reference TRBV18 and TRBJ2-4): NAGVMQNPRHLVRRRGQEARLRCSPMKGHSHVYWYRQLPEEGLKFMVYLQKENIIDESGMPKERFSAEFPKEGPSILRIQQVVRGDSAAYFCASSPFPGAKNIQYFGAGTRLSVL.

V usage is TRBV28 and J usage is TRBJ1-4; the D gene is possibly TRBD1 (5 bases). Trimming cost V 2 bases and J 0 bases, with 13 bases left between them. CDR3 length: 17 residues. The germline gives CDR1 MDHEN, CDR2 SYDVKM. In DNA, the CDR3 is TGTGCCAGCAGTTTAAATTGGGGGACTGCAACTAATGAAAAACTGTTTTTT. Its protein is CASSLNWGTATNEKLFF.

This clonotype was observed at least ten times. The genes are TRBV28 and TRBJ2-7; tentative D call: TRBD2 (5 bases). The CDR3 sequence is 16 residues long. The germline V gene has CDR1 MDHEN and CDR2 SYDVKM. Trimming left V 6 bases short and J 1 base short, with 19 bases between. This CDR3 is CASRASRAGSSYEQYV. Here the CDR3 DNA reads TGTGCCAGCAGAGCGTCGCGGGCAGGCAGTTCCTACGAGCAGTACGTC.

V is TRBV7-9 and J is TRBJ2-3; D gene uncertain. This CDR3 region has 13 residues. Trimming cost V 6 bases and J 0 bases, with 7 bases left between them. CDR1 SEHNR and CDR2 FQNEAQ come from the germline V gene (reference sequence). CDR3 region: CASRTTSTDTQYF. CDR3 coding DNA: TGTGCCAGCAGAACCACTAGCACAGATACGCAGTATTTT. The whole variable domain, filled in from reference TRBV7-9 and TRBJ2-3, reads DTGVSQNPRHKITKRGQNVTFRCDPISEHNRLYWYRQTLGQGPEFLTYFQNEAQLEKSRLLSDRFSAERPKGSFSTLEIQRTEQGDSAMYLCASRTTSTDTQYFGPGTRLTVL.

Comment on this clonotype: With a much larger clone just one base away, this may be a read error. Without the conserved terminal phenylalanine or tryptophan, this CDR3 likely stems from a read error. As DNA, the CDR3 is TGCAGTGCTAGAGAAGGCCATAAGCTCAATCAGCCCCAGCATCTT. It translates to CSAREGHKLNQPQHL. The rearrangement uses TRBV20-1 and TRBJ1-5; D remains ambiguous. Germline CDR1 reads DFQATT; CDR2 reads SNEGSKA (reference sequence). The ends were cut back, 0 bases at V and 3 bases at J, with 12 bases in the middle. The CDR3 totals 15 residues.

There are a few counts of this clonotype. The chain employs TRBV19 and TRBJ2-5, with TRBD2 identical over 12 bases. Germline CDR1 reads LNHDA; CDR2 reads SQIVND (reference sequence). The CDR3 extends over 18 amino acids. J was trimmed by 4 bases and V by 7 bases; bases with no gene match: 16. CDR3 DNA sequence: TGTGCCAGTAAGGAGACTAGCGGGAGAATGGTTGCGGGAGAGACCCAGTACTTC. It yields the protein CASKETSGRMVAGETQYF. The full variable domain, rest sourced from reference TRBV19 and TRBJ2-5, is DGGITQSPKYLFRKEGQNVTLSCEQNLNHDAMYWYRQDPGQGLRLIYYSQIVNDFQKGDIAEGYSVSREKKESFPLTVTSAQKNPTAFYLCASKETSGRMVAGETQYFGPGTRLLVL.

On this clonotype itself: A much larger clone lies a single base off, so this may be a read error. The CDR3 sequence is CASSDLDRKTDTQYF. The CDR3 DNA is TGTGCCAGCAGCGACCTGGACAGAAAGACAGATACGCAGTATTTT. The chain uses TRBV6-5 and TRBJ2-3; maybe TRBD1 (6 bases). Trimming left V 6 bases short and J 3 bases short, with 16 bases between. This CDR3 is built from 15 residues. CDR1 and CDR2 (germline): MNHEY, SVGAGI.

A note on this clonotype: This may arise from a read error, as a much more abundant clone is one base away. The chain has TRBV12-3 or TRBV12-4 and TRBJ1-2, with no clear D. Deletions cut 3 bases from V and 6 bases from J, with 17 bases between. The CDR3 sequence is 15 residues long. The DNA of the CDR3 is TGTGCCAGCAGTTTCCCCCCTTCTCGGTTCGATGGCTACACCTTC. Encoded protein: CASSFPPSRFDGYTF.

The J gene is TRBJ1-3, the V gene TRBV28, with 8 bases identical to TRBD1. Unmatched junction bases numbered 3, after V lost 4 bases and J lost 4 bases. CDR1 and CDR2 from the germline V gene are MDHEN and SYDVKM. The CDR3 runs to 14 residues. CDR3: CASSSGTGGNTIYF. CDR3 sequence (DNA): TGTGCCAGCAGTTCTGGGACAGGAGGAAACACCATATATTTT.

This clonotype was detected ten times or more. The gene calls are TRBV28 and TRBJ1-5; maybe TRBD1 (5 bases). Between the trimmed V and J ends, which lost 6 bases and 2 bases, there was a span of 8 bases. CDR3 length equals 13 residues. Germline V gives CDR1 MDHEN, CDR2 SYDVKM. Here the CDR3 DNA reads TGTGCCAGCAGAAGGGGAGGCAATCAGCCCCAGCATTTT. It yields the protein CASRRGGNQPQHF.

This clonotype was recorded only once. V is TRBV18 and J is TRBJ2-7, with D possibly being TRBD1 (5 bases). V lost 6 bases and J 3 bases, leaving 12 bases between the germline ends. In germline, CDR1 is KGHSH, CDR2 LQKENI. The CDR3 length is 13 residues. The DNA for the CDR3 is TGTGCCAGCTCCCCAAGGGGAAACTACGAGCAGTACGTC. Encoded protein: CASSPRGNYEQYV.

This clonotype has ten or more counts. This chain connects TRBV27 to TRBJ2-1; 11 positions agree with TRBD2. This CDR3 comprises 15 residues. Germline assignment: CDR1 MNHEY and CDR2 SMNVEV (reference sequence). V gave up 5 bases and J gave up 7 bases; unmatched junction bases: 7. The CDR3 DNA sequence: TGTGCCAGCAGTCGACCTAGCGGGAGGAAGAATGAGCAGTTCTTC. Its translation is CASSRPSGRKNEQFF.

In its sample, this clonotype was seen a few times. The J gene is TRBJ1-2, the V gene TRBV18; 9 positions match TRBD1. V lost 3 bases, J lost 0 bases, and 2 bases stayed unmatched. CDR3 length equals 15 residues. Looked up from germline, CDR1 is KGHSH and CDR2 is LQKENI. Here the CDR3 DNA reads TGTGCCAGCTCACCGGACAGGGGAGCTAACTATGGCTACACCTTC. Its translation is CASSPDRGANYGYTF.

There are many counts of this clonotype. V gene TRBV27 combines with J gene TRBJ1-5; D remains unclear. This CDR3 contains 15 residues. The germline CDR1 and CDR2 sequences are MNHEY and SMNVEV (reference sequence). V was pared by 2 bases and J by 1 base, with 9 bases between. The CDR3 DNA is TGTGCCAGCAGTTTAGGTTCAGGAAGCAATCAGCCCCAGCATTTT. It yields the protein CASSLGSGSNQPQHF.

This clonotype was seen more than once but under ten times. The genes are TRBV5-1 and TRBJ2-3; maybe TRBD1 (5 bases). Germline assignment: CDR1 SGHRS and CDR2 YFSETQ. The CDR3 sequence is 13 residues long. Trimming left V 5 bases short and J 5 bases short, with 12 bases between. This CDR3 is CASSSQGLDTQYF. The CDR3 DNA follows: TGCGCCAGCAGTTCTCAGGGTTTAGATACGCAGTATTTT.

This clonotype was found many times. The V gene is TRBV7-2, the J gene TRBJ2-1; 7 nucleotides align to TRBD2. CDR1 SGHTA and CDR2 FQGNSA come from the germline V gene. CDR3 size: 15 residues. With 5 bases clipped from V and 4 bases from J, the junction kept 8 bases outside the gene matches. CDR3 coding DNA: TGTGCCAGCAGCCTCGGGAGGCCCACATACAATGAGCAGTTCTTC. Protein product: CASSLGRPTYNEQFF.